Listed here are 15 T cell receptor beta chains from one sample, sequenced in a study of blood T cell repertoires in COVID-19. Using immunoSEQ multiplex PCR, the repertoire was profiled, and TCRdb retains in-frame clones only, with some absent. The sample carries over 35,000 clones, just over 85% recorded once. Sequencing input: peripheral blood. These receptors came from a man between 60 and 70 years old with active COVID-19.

CDR3 residues: CASSEDPGGNEKLFF. CDR3 DNA sequence: TGTGCCAGCAGTGAAGACCCGGGGGGTAATGAAAAACTGTTTTTT. The chain couples TRBV6-1 to TRBJ1-4; maybe TRBD1 (5 bases). The CDR3 contains 15 residues. From germline, CDR1 is MNHNS and CDR2 SASEGT. Trimming pared 1 base from V and 4 bases from J, leaving 10 bases between.

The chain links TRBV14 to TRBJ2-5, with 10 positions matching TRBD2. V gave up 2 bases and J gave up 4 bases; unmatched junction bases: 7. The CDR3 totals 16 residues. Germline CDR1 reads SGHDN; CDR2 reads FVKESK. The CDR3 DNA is TGTGCCAGCAGCCAATGGCTAGCGGGAGTTGGAGAGACCCAGTACTTC. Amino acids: CASSQWLAGVGETQYF.

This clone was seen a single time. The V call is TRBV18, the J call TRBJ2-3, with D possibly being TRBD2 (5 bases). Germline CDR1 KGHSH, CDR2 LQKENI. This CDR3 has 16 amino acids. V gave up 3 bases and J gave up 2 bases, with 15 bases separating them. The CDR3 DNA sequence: TGTGCCAGCTCACCCCCGAGAACCCGGGACACAGATACGCAGTATTTT. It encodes CASSPPRTRDTDTQYF. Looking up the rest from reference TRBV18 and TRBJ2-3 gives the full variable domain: NAGVMQNPRHLVRRRGQEARLRCSPMKGHSHVYWYRQLPEEGLKFMVYLQKENIIDESGMPKERFSAEFPKEGPSILRIQQVVRGDSAAYFCASSPPRTRDTDTQYFGPGTRLTVL.

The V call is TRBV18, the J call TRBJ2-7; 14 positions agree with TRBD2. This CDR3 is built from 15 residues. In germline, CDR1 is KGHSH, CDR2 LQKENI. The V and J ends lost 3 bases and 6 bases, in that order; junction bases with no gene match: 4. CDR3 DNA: TGTGCCAGCTCACCTGGGACTAGCGGGAGTAGCGAGCAGTACTTC. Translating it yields CASSPGTSGSSEQYF.

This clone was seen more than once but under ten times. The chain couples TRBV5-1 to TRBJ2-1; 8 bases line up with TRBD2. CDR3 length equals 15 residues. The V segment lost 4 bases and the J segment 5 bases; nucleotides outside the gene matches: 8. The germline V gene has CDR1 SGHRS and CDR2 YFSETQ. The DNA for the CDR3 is TGCGCCAGCAGCCCTATCCAACTAGCGGACAATGAGCAGTTCTTC. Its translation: CASSPIQLADNEQFF. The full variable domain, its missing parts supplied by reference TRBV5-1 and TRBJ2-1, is KAGVTQTPRYLIKTRGQQVTLSCSPISGHRSVSWYQQTPGQGLQFLFEYFSETQRNKGNFPGRFSGRQFSNSRSEMNVSTLELGDSALYLCASSPIQLADNEQFFGPGTRLTVL.

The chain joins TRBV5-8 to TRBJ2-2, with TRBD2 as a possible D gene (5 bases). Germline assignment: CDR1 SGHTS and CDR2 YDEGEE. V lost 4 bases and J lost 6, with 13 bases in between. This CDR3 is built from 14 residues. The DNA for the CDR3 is TGTGCCAGCAGCCACGGGATGAGATCCGGGGAGCTGTTTTTT. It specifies CASSHGMRSGELFF.

Here the CDR3 reads CASSDPGQGAKETQYF. CDR3 nucleotides: TGTGCCAGCAGTGACCCGGGACAGGGGGCGAAGGAGACCCAGTACTTC. This chain connects TRBV25-1 to TRBJ2-5, with 12 bases fitting TRBD1. The germline V gene encodes CDR1 MGHDK and CDR2 SYGVNS. The J segment lost 5 bases and the V segment lost 3 bases, leaving 7 bases of the junction unmatched. CDR3 length: 16 amino acids.

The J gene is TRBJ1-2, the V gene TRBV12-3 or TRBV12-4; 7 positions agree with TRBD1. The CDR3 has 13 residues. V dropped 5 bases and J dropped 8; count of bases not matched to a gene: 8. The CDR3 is CASSQRQGLGYTF. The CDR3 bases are TGTGCCAGCAGTCAGAGACAGGGTCTAGGCTACACCTTC.

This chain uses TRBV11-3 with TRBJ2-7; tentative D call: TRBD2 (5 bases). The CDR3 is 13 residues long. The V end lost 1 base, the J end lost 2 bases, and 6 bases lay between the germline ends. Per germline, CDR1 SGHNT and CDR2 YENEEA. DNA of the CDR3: TGTGCCAGCAGCTTAGCCGGGACCTACGAGCAGTACTTC. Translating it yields CASSLAGTYEQYF.

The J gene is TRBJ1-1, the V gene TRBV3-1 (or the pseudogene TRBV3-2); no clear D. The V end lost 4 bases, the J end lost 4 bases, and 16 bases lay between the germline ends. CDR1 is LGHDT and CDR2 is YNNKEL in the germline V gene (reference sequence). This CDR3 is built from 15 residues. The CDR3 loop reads CASSLKAGGSTEAFF. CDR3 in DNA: TGTGCCAGCAGCCTAAAGGCGGGCGGGAGCACTGAAGCTTTCTTT.

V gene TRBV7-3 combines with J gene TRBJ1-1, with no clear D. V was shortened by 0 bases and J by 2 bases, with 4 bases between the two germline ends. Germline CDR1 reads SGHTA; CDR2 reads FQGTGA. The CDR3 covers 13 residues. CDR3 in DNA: TGTGCCAGCAGCTTAACGGCTAACACTGAAGCTTTCTTT. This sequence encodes CASSLTANTEAFF.

The CDR3 DNA follows: TGTGCCAGTAGTATAGGGGGTGGACAAAGCTCCTACGAGCAGTACTTC. Translation gives CASSIGGGQSSYEQYF. The chain carries TRBV19 and TRBJ2-7; D perhaps matches TRBD1 (5 bases). CDR1 and CDR2 (germline): LNHDA, SQIVND (reference sequence). This CDR3 spans 16 amino acids. V dropped 1 base and J dropped 0 bases, with 13 bases sitting between them.

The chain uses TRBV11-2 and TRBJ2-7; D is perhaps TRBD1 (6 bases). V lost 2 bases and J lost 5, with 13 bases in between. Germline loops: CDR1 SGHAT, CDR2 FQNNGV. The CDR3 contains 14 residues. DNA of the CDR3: TGTGCCAGCAGCTTAAGGACAGACCGACACGAGCAGTACTTC. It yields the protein CASSLRTDRHEQYF.

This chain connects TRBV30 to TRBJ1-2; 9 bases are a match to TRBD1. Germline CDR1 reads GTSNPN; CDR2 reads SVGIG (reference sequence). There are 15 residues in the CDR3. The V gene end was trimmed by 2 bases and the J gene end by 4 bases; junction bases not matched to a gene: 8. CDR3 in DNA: TGTGCCTGGAGTCTTCTGGGGACAGGGACCTATGGCTACACCTTC. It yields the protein CAWSLLGTGTYGYTF.

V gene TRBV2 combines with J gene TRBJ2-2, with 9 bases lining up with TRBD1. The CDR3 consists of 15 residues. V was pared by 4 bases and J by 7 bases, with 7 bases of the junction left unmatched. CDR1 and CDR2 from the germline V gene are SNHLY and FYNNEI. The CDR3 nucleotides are TGTGCCAGCAGTGTTCACAGGGGGCGAGACGGGGAGCTGTTTTTT. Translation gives CASSVHRGRDGELFF.